These T cell receptor beta chains were read from a single sample in a study of blood T cell repertoires in COVID-19. TCRdb's copy holds only in-frame clones and misses some; the assay was immunoSEQ multiplex PCR. The data show roughly 200,000 clones, approximately 84% seen once. Input material: peripheral blood. The receptor set was obtained from a woman in her sixties or seventies with active or convalescent COVID-19. Each CDR3 is given with its conserved first and last residue. The D gene is left open where the match is weak. Not all rows give a size; the values are once, few, many and, for expanded clones, a class.

cdr3_nt: TGTGCCAGCAGCTTGGGAGGACGGACTCGTAATGAAAAACTGTTTTTT
cdr3_aa: CASSLGGRTRNEKLFF
clone_size: .
j_call: TRBJ1-4
d_call: .
v_call: TRBV5-6

cdr3_nt: TGTGCCAGCAGTTTATCGAGGACTAGCGGGAGTAAATCCTACGAGCAGTACTTC
cdr3_aa: CASSLSRTSGSKSYEQYF
clone_size: .
j_call: TRBJ2-7
d_call: TRBD2
v_call: TRBV27

cdr3_nt: TGTGCCAGCAGCCGTACAGGGTCCTACGAGCAGTACTTC
cdr3_aa: CASSRTGSYEQYF
clone_size: few
j_call: TRBJ2-7
d_call: .
v_call: TRBV5-6

cdr3_nt: TGTGCCATCAGTGAGTCCAGGGGTTGGAACACTGAAGCTTTCTTT
cdr3_aa: CAISESRGWNTEAFF
clone_size: .
j_call: TRBJ1-1
d_call: .
v_call: TRBV10-3

cdr3_nt: TGTGCCAGCAGCACCCAAGGACTAGCGGTAAATGAGCAGTTCTTC
cdr3_aa: CASSTQGLAVNEQFF
clone_size: .
j_call: TRBJ2-1
d_call: TRBD2
v_call: TRBV7-3

cdr3_nt: TGTGCCAGTAGTATTTACAGCGGGAGCCCCTACAATGAGCAGTTCTTC
cdr3_aa: CASSIYSGSPYNEQFF
clone_size: .
j_call: TRBJ2-1
d_call: TRBD2
v_call: TRBV19

cdr3_nt: TGCGCCAGCAGCCAAGACCAGGGAGGTAACTATGGCTACACCTTC
cdr3_aa: CASSQDQGGNYGYTF
clone_size: .
j_call: TRBJ1-2
d_call: .
v_call: TRBV4-1

cdr3_nt: TGTGCCAGCAGAAGAGCGGGAGCCCCCCGATCCACAGATACGCAGTATTTT
cdr3_aa: CASRRAGAPRSTDTQYF
clone_size: .
j_call: TRBJ2-3
d_call: TRBD2
v_call: TRBV28

cdr3_nt: TGTGCCAGTAGCCCGGGACAGGGGAGCTCCTACGAGCAGTACTTC
cdr3_aa: CASSPGQGSSYEQYF
clone_size: .
j_call: TRBJ2-7
d_call: TRBD1
v_call: TRBV19

cdr3_nt: TGTGCCACCAGTTCCGACACGGGAGGCTACACCTTC
cdr3_aa: CATSSDTGGYTF
clone_size: .
j_call: TRBJ1-2
d_call: .
v_call: TRBV24-1

cdr3_nt: TGTGCCAGCAGAGGACAGGGGAACACTGAAGCTTTCTTT
cdr3_aa: CASRGQGNTEAFF
clone_size: .
j_call: TRBJ1-1
d_call: TRBD1
v_call: TRBV28

cdr3_nt: TGTGCCAGCAGCTCTTACACGGAGAGCACAGATACGCAGTATTTT
cdr3_aa: CASSSYTESTDTQYF
clone_size: .
j_call: TRBJ2-3
d_call: .
v_call: TRBV7-3

cdr3_nt: TGTGCCAGCAGCTTCTCCGGGACAGGGAATAGAGAGACCCAGTACTTC
cdr3_aa: CASSFSGTGNRETQYF
clone_size: .
j_call: TRBJ2-5
d_call: TRBD1
v_call: TRBV11-1

cdr3_nt: TGTGCCAGCAGCCCCCGGGGCGGGGAGCTGTTTTTT
cdr3_aa: CASSPRGGELFF
clone_size: .
j_call: TRBJ2-2
d_call: .
v_call: TRBV3-1/TRBV3-2

cdr3_nt: TGTGCCAGCGTATTACAGGGGAATAGGAACACTGAAGCTTTCTTT
cdr3_aa: CASVLQGNRNTEAFF
clone_size: .
j_call: TRBJ1-1
d_call: TRBD1
v_call: TRBV28

cdr3_nt: TGTGCCAGTAGTACCGGGTACAATCAGCCCCAGCATTTT
cdr3_aa: CASSTGYNQPQHF
clone_size: .
j_call: TRBJ1-5
d_call: .
v_call: TRBV19